This T cell receptor beta chain originates from a study of cytomegalovirus exposure and HLA in healthy donors. Study results and limitations: Using the classifier, cytomegalovirus status was reportedly diagnosed with high specificity and sensitivity.

The study ran its PCR with 60 Vbeta and 13 Jbeta primers. Some clones are missing from TCRdb's copy, which holds only in-frame ones; the method was immunoSEQ multiplex PCR. The profile shows more than 150,000 clones, about four fifths of them singletons. The CDR3 totals 13 residues. CDR1 and CDR2 from the germline V gene are MNHEY and SVGAGI. Trimming left V 0 bases short and J 6 bases short, with 5 bases between. Turning to this clone: Its target is not known.

The sample taken for sequencing was PBMCs. The chain joins TRBV6-5 to TRBJ2-2, with D uncertain. This TCR was recovered from a man aged 35-49 years in good health and CMV-seronegative. Here the CDR3 reads CASSYSRSGELFF. As DNA, the CDR3 is TGTGCCAGCAGTTACTCGAGGTCCGGGGAGCTGTTTTTT.